The 18 T cell receptor beta chains in this list originate from one sample, sequenced in a study of monozygotic twins with inflammatory bowel disease. From the 5' RACE reads, TCRdb lists one entry per CDR3 protein and no DNA. The sample has about 380,000 distinct CDR3 sequences. Sequenced sample: blood. The receptors here all came from a human donor with ulcerative colitis or Crohn's disease, or a healthy co-twin of an affected twin (not recorded which).

The rearrangement uses TRBV29-1 and TRBJ2-3; TCRdb names TRBD1, which stays unverified in the absence of DNA. This CDR3 region has 14 residues. Germline values: CDR1 SQVTM, CDR2 ANQGSEA. This CDR3 reads CSVVNQGGKDTQYF.

V is TRBV6-5 and J is TRBJ2-1. The CDR3 loop spans 15 amino acids. The germline V gene has CDR1 MNHEY and CDR2 SVGAGI. The CDR3 protein is CASSYAGNSYNEQFF.

V and J are TRBV12-3 or TRBV12-4 and TRBJ2-5; TCRdb's assignment of TRBD2 cannot be checked, as there is no DNA. The CDR3 covers 17 residues. Here the CDR3 reads CASSLVREGSIQETQYF.

The chain couples TRBV5-1 to TRBJ2-7. The CDR3 spans 13 residues. CDR1 is SGHRS and CDR2 is YFSETQ in the germline V gene. The CDR3: CASSVGDHYEQYF. The full variable domain, with the rest looked up from reference TRBV5-1 and TRBJ2-7, is KAGVTQTPRYLIKTRGQQVTLSCSPISGHRSVSWYQQTPGQGLQFLFEYFSETQRNKGNFPGRFSGRQFSNSRSEMNVSTLELGDSALYLCASSVGDHYEQYFGPGTRLTVT.

The gene calls are TRBV5-1 and TRBJ1-3. Germline V lookup: CDR1 SGHRS, CDR2 YFSETQ. The CDR3 extends over 14 amino acids. CDR3 loop: CASSSEGSGNTIYF.

The gene calls are TRBV7-2 and TRBJ1-1; no DNA is available, so the TRBD1 call from TCRdb remains unchecked. CDR3 length: 13 amino acids. CDR1 and CDR2 from the germline V gene are SGHTA and FQGNSA. The CDR3 loop is CASSLTGVTEAFF.

This chain links TRBV14 with TRBJ1-1; TCRdb names TRBD1, which stays unverified in the absence of DNA. This CDR3 comprises 12 residues. The germline V gene has CDR1 SGHDN and CDR2 FVKESK. This CDR3 reads CATSGLTTEAFF.

The CDR3 is CASSFQRGGGETQYF. The V and J genes are TRBV7-2 and TRBJ2-5; no DNA is available, so the TRBD2 call from TCRdb remains unchecked. CDR1 is SGHTA and CDR2 is FQGNSA in the germline V gene. This CDR3 has 15 residues. The full variable domain, rest sourced from reference TRBV7-2 and TRBJ2-5, is GAGVSQSPSNKVTEKGKDVELRCDPISGHTALYWYRQSLGQGLEFLIYFQGNSAPDKSGLPSDRFSAERTGGSVSTLTIQRTQQEDSAVYLCASSFQRGGGETQYFGPGTRLLVL.

The J gene is TRBJ2-3, the V gene TRBV12-5; the TCRdb call, TRBD2, lacks DNA for checking. Germline CDR1 and CDR2: LGHNT and FRNRAP. CDR3 length equals 18 residues. The CDR3 is CASGHTPDGGHGTDTQYF.

The V gene is TRBV27, the J gene TRBJ1-5. The CDR3 loop spans 13 amino acids. CDR1 MNHEY and CDR2 SMNVEV come from the germline V gene (reference sequence). The chain's CDR3 is CASSQQNLQPQHF.

The rearrangement links TRBV4-1 to TRBJ2-7; TCRdb indicates TRBD1, and absent DNA this call remains unverified. This CDR3 contains 15 residues. Germline CDR1 MGHRA, CDR2 YSYEKL. CDR3 residues: CASSQAPGQVYEQYF.

The chain joins TRBV20-1 to TRBJ1-4; checking the TCRdb D call of TRBD1 is not possible without DNA. There are 15 residues in the CDR3. CDR1 and CDR2 from the germline V gene are DFQATT and SNEGSKA (reference sequence). The CDR3 region is CSARNRVPYNEKLFF.

This sequence joins TRBV7-2 and TRBJ2-7. Germline-derived CDR1 and CDR2 are SGHTA and FQGNSA. This CDR3 is built from 14 residues. CDR3 amino acids: CASSSWDSSYEQYF.

The chain employs TRBV5-4 and TRBJ2-1; TCRdb's D call of TRBD2 is untestable without DNA. Looked up from germline, CDR1 is SGHNT and CDR2 is YYREEE (reference sequence). The CDR3 consists of 16 residues. The CDR3 sequence: CASFRGTSGGYNEQFF.

V and J are TRBV24-1 and TRBJ1-4. Germline CDR1 is KGHDR and CDR2 is SFDVKD. The CDR3 runs 13 residues. CDR3 amino acids: CATRGGLNEKLFF.

The chain is built from TRBV5-1 and TRBJ2-4; TCRdb's D gene call, TRBD1, goes unchecked for lack of DNA. Germline lookup yields CDR1 SGHRS and CDR2 YFSETQ. CDR3 length equals 16 residues. Here the CDR3 reads CASSSEGQLGKNIQYF.

The rearrangement uses TRBV3-1 and TRBJ1-1. The CDR3 spans 13 residues. The V gene's germline CDR1 is LGHDT and CDR2 YNNKEL (reference sequence). The CDR3 sequence is CASSQDLGGMRLF.

This sequence joins TRBV20-1 and TRBJ1-2. This CDR3 comprises 13 residues. The germline V gene encodes CDR1 DFQATT and CDR2 SNEGSKA (reference sequence). Here the CDR3 reads CSARDRRGVGYTF.